Listed here are 7 T cell receptor beta chains from one sample, sequenced in a study of PD-1 blockade in classical Hodgkin lymphoma. TCRdb's table, derived via immunoSEQ multiplex PCR, lists solely in-frame clones and lacks some. The sample holds about 66,000 clones, around 75% seen once. Following autologous stem cell transplantation, relapse occurred in every patient, and exposure to brentuximab vedotin varied. Sequences were derived from peripheral blood mononuclear cells (PBMCs), sampled before the second cycle of nivolumab. These receptors all stem from a human donor with classical Hodgkin lymphoma.

In this sample, this clone turned up a few times. The rearrangement joins TRBV6-5 to TRBJ1-1; a weak D match, TRBD1 (6 bases). From germline, CDR1 is MNHEY and CDR2 SVGAGI. Trimming left V 2 bases short and J 1 base short, with 8 bases between. The CDR3 covers 14 residues. The DNA for the CDR3 is TGTGCCAGCAGTTACCTACAGGGGAACACTGAAGCTTTCTTT. Protein: CASSYLQGNTEAFF.

J is TRBJ2-7 and V is TRBV5-4; D might be TRBD2 (6 bases). The CDR3 consists of 14 residues. V shed 0 bases and J shed 3 bases, with 10 bases lying between them. Germline CDR1 reads SGHNT; CDR2 reads YYREEE (reference sequence). The CDR3 region is CASSLVGGSYEQYF. The CDR3 DNA reads as TGTGCCAGCAGCTTGGTGGGAGGAAGCTACGAGCAGTACTTC.

This clone was detected a few times. This chain links TRBV11-3 with TRBJ2-1; the match to TRBD2 covers 10 bases. Trimming removed 3 bases from V and 10 bases from J; junction bases left unmatched: 9. Germline CDR1 SGHNT, CDR2 YENEEA. The length of the CDR3 is 15 residues. The CDR3 DNA reads TGTGCCAGCAGCTTGGGACTAGCGACCCTCGACGAGCAGTTCTTC. As protein: CASSLGLATLDEQFF.

The chain couples TRBV28 to TRBJ2-5; tentatively, D is TRBD1 (5 bases). Per germline, CDR1 MDHEN and CDR2 SYDVKM. This CDR3 is built from 18 residues. V was pared by 3 bases and J by 1 base, with 21 bases between. The CDR3 DNA follows: TGTGCCAGCAGTTTTGCAGGGAATCTAATCCTTCTCCAAGAGACCCAGTACTTC. This encodes CASSFAGNLILLQETQYF.

This chain links TRBV5-1 with TRBJ1-2; D is perhaps TRBD1 (6 bases). The CDR3 loop spans 13 amino acids. Germline CDR1 and CDR2: SGHRS and YFSETQ. V was cut by 3 bases and J by 3 bases, with 9 bases left in between. The CDR3 DNA reads as TGCGCCAGCAGCTCCTCAGGGGACTATGGCTACACCTTC. This sequence encodes CASSSSGDYGYTF.

The chain employs TRBV5-1 and TRBJ2-1, with 10 bases aligning to TRBD2. Trimming took 5 bases from V and 4 from J; bases not matched to a gene: 3. Germline assignment: CDR1 SGHRS and CDR2 YFSETQ. CDR3 length: 14 residues. The chain's CDR3 is CASRAGGPYNEQFF. In nucleotides, the CDR3 is TGCGCCAGCAGAGCGGGGGGGCCATACAATGAGCAGTTCTTC.

The chain has TRBV29-1 and TRBJ2-3; D ambiguous. This CDR3 is 17 amino acids long. In germline, CDR1 is SQVTM, CDR2 ANQGSEA. Trimming left V 0 bases short and J 3 bases short, with 19 bases between. Here the CDR3 DNA reads TGCAGCGTTGAAGATCGACGCAGAGCCGTCGGTACAGATACGCAGTATTTT. Translated: CSVEDRRRAVGTDTQYF.